A single sample is the source of the 10 T cell receptor beta chains below, sequenced in a study of vaccination and CD4 T cells after COVID-19. No antigen has been assigned to these receptors. With the Oncomine TCR Beta short-read assay, DNA from cultured CD4+ T cells was sequenced. TCRdb analysed the PCR reads with MiXCR anew, one entry per CDR3 protein. Among thousands of distinct CDR3 sequences, approximately 71% were seen once, and the ten largest hold over 20%. Treatment here: roughly 10-day PBMC culture with coronavirus spike peptide pools or control peptides (ViraFEST assay). Sequenced: CD4+ T cells from blood, cultured in vitro. The origin of the receptors is a human donor who had recovered from COVID-19.

The chain links TRBV19 to TRBJ1-2, with D uncertain. With 3 bases removed from V and 4 bases from J, the gap between germline ends came to 18 bases. Looked up from germline, CDR1 is LNHDA and CDR2 is SQIVND (reference sequence). This CDR3 comprises 16 residues. The CDR3 here is CASSILRGGLIYGYTF. Here the CDR3 DNA reads TGTGCCAGTAGTATCCTCCGTGGAGGACTAATCTATGGCTACACCTTC.

The genes are TRBV20-1 and TRBJ1-4; D gene unclear. Germline-derived CDR1 and CDR2 are DFQATT and SNEGSKA (reference sequence). CDR3 length: 14 residues. V was clipped by 2 bases and J by 4 bases, with 11 bases between them. The CDR3 sequence is CSARRQDRNEKLFF. The CDR3 region has the DNA TGCAGTGCTAGACGTCAGGACCGTAATGAAAAACTGTTTTTT.

The gene calls are TRBV25-1 and TRBJ1-2; weak D call: TRBD1 (5 bases). Trimming stripped 3 bases from V and 8 bases from J, with 16 bases between. This CDR3 is built from 14 residues. The V gene's germline CDR1 is MGHDK and CDR2 SYGVNS. The CDR3: CASSEGGTYRGYTF. The CDR3 DNA follows: TGTGCCAGCAGTGAGGGGGGGACTTACCGGGGCTACACCTTC.

This chain connects TRBV24-1 to TRBJ1-6; D is undetermined. CDR1 and CDR2 from the germline V gene are KGHDR and SFDVKD. Trimming took 1 base from V and 7 from J, leaving 10 bases between them. There are 15 residues in the CDR3. This CDR3 reads CATSDLGGRNSPLHF. Written as DNA, the CDR3 is TGTGCCACCAGTGATTTAGGCGGGCGGAATTCACCCCTCCACTTT.

The chain combines TRBV5-8 with TRBJ2-7; D unresolved. CDR1 and CDR2 from the germline V gene are SGHTS and YDEGEE. The germline V and J ends were trimmed by 5 bases and 0 bases, with 6 bases remaining between them. The length of the CDR3 is 12 residues. Here the CDR3 DNA reads TGTGCCAGCAGTCCTGACTCCTACGAGCAGTACTTC. Its protein is CASSPDSYEQYF.

The rearrangement uses TRBV6-5 and TRBJ2-5, with no clear D. Trimming removed 0 bases from V and 6 bases from J, with 8 bases in between. The CDR3 runs 13 residues. Germline CDR1 MNHEY, CDR2 SVGAGI. The CDR3 spells CASSYSRTQTQYF. Here the CDR3 DNA reads TGTGCCAGCAGTTACTCTCGGACGCAGACCCAGTACTTC.

This clonotype has only a few counts. This sequence joins TRBV10-3 and TRBJ2-3; tentatively, D is TRBD1 (6 bases). The CDR3 sequence is 15 residues long. Deletions cut 2 bases from V and 0 bases from J, with 9 bases between. Germline CDR1 is ENHRY and CDR2 is SYGVKD. The CDR3 spells CAISEVGASTDTQYF. The CDR3 nucleotides read TGTGCCATCAGTGAGGTGGGGGCTAGCACAGATACGCAGTATTTT.

The chain employs TRBV2 and TRBJ2-7; TRBD2 aligns across 10 bases. Germline values: CDR1 SNHLY, CDR2 FYNNEI. J gave up 7 bases and V 8 bases, and 8 bases lay outside the gene matches. The length of the CDR3 is 13 residues. For the CDR3, the DNA is TGTGCCAGCCGAGTGATAGCGGGGGGAGAGCAGTACTTC. Translating gives CASRVIAGGEQYF. Filled out from reference TRBV2 and TRBJ2-7, the complete variable domain reads EPEVTQTPSHQVTQMGQEVILRCVPISNHLYFYWYRQILGQKVEFLVSFYNNEISEKSEIFDDQFSVERPDGSNFTLKIRSTKLEDSAMYFCASRVIAGGEQYFGPGTRLTVT.

The gene calls are TRBV20-1 and TRBJ2-5, with D perhaps TRBD1 or TRBD2 (5 bases each). CDR3 length equals 14 residues. The ends were cut back, 1 base at V and 7 bases at J, with 16 bases in the middle. The germline gives CDR1 DFQATT, CDR2 SNEGSKA (reference sequence). This CDR3 reads CSARVGFRGGTQYF. As DNA, the CDR3 is TGCAGTGCTAGAGTCGGTTTCCGGGGCGGGACCCAGTACTTC.

V is TRBV7-9 and J is TRBJ2-5; D unclear. Trimming left V 1 base short and J 4 bases short, with 10 bases between. Germline values: CDR1 SEHNR, CDR2 FQNEAQ (reference sequence). The CDR3 extends over 14 amino acids. CDR3 DNA sequence: TGTGCCAGCAGCTTAGGGTCAGACACAGAGACCCAGTACTTC. Encoded protein: CASSLGSDTETQYF.